The source of this T cell receptor (beta chain) is a study of CD8 T cells in Susac syndrome. Turning to the study itself: The sequenced Susac syndrome patients included more than five who had clinically active disease and 8 or 9 who were in remission.

V gave up 6 bases and J gave up 1 base; unmatched junction bases: 7. Germline values: CDR1 SEHNR, CDR2 FQNEAQ (reference sequence). The CDR3 is made up of 15 amino acids. Random hexamers primed reverse transcription of roughly 0.45 to 1 ug RNA. One entry per CDR3 protein, called by TCRdb with MiXCR from the immunoSEQ multiplex PCR reads. This table has 140,000 to 150,000 distinct CDR3 sequences, 90% to 97% appearing once. Patients with Susac syndrome met diagnostic criteria that were recently defined for definite or probable disease. On this clonotype itself: Its antigen is undetermined.

Broader study findings: Regarding the TCR sequencing and HLA analysis, the study admitted that a relatively small number of individuals were involved.

V usage is TRBV7-9 and J usage is TRBJ2-3; 7 bases agree with TRBD1. The sequenced material came from CD4+ T cells from PBMCs. This receptor was obtained from a human donor with Susac syndrome. The CDR3 reads CASRLGTVRTDTQYF. CDR3 DNA: TGTGCCAGCAGGCTCGGGACAGTCCGCACAGATACGCAGTATTTT.